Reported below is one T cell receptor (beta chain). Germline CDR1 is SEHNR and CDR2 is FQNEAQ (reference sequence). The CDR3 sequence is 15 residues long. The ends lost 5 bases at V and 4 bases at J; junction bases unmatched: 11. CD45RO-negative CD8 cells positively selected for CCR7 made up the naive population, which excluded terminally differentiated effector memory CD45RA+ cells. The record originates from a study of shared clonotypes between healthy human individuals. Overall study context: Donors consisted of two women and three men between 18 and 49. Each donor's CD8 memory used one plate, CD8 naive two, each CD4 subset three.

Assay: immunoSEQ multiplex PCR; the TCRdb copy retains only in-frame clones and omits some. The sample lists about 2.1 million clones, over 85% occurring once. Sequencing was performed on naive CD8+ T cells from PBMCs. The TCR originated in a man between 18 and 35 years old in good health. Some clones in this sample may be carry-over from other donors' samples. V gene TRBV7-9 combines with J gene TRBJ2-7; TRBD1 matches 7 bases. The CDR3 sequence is CASSPSTGRVYEQYF. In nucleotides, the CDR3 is TGTGCCAGCAGCCCGTCGACAGGGAGAGTTTACGAGCAGTACTTC.